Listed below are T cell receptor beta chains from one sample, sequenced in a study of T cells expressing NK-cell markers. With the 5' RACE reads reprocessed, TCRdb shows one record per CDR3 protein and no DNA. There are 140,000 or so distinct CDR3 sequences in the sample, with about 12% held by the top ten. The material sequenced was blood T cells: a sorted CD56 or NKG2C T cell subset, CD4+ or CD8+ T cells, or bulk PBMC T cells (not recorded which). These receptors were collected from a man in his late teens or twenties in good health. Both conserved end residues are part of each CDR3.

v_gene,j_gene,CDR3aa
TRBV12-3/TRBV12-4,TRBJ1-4,CASSITGSLGEKLFF
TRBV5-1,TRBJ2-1,CASSFTGSDYNEQFF
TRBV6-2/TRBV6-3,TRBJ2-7,CASSYATPYEQYF
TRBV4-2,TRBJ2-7,CASSQVGSGRYEQYF
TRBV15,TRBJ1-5,CATSNPPRNQPQHF
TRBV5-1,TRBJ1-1,CASSPSTGGLTEAFF
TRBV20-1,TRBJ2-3,CSARLAGVLDTQYF
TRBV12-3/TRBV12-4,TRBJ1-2,CASSSLSVDYGYTF
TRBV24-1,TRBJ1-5,CATAGTGDQPQHF
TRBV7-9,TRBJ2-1,CASSPSSGSHYNEQFF
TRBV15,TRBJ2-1,CATSLQGNNEQFF
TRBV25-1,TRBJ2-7,CASSESPRSEQYF
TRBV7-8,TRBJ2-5,CASSLLGKNLWETQYF
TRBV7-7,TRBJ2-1,CASSLFTSGRAYNEQFF
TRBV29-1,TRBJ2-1,CSVPSSSGTYNEQFF
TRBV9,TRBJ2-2,CASSPWTGSGAGELFF
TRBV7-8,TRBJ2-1,CASSRTSGRTDNEQFF
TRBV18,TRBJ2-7,CASTGGDYEQYF
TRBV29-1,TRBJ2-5,CSVGQEETQYF
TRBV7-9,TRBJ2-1,CASTLGGWTFF
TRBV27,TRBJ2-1,CASSFSLTGYNEQFF
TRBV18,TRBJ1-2,CASSQKGPYGYTF
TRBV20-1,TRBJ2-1,CSANFGVVGSYNEQFF
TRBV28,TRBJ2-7,CASRVLHRYEQYF
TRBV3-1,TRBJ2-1,CASSQGFRAYNEQFF
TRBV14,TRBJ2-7,CASSLVSPGEQYF
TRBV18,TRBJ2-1,CASSPPGGAYNEQFF
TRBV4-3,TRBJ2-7,CASSQGGPNYEQYF
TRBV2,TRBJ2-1,CASSLYAVGSYNEQFF
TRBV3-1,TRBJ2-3,CASSPEREPFTDTQYF
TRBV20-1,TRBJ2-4,CSAPTVDAKNIQYF
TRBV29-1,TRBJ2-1,CSLIEVRNNEQFF
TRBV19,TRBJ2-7,CASSMTSGRHEQYF
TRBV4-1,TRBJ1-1,CASSQEVVGQFEAFF
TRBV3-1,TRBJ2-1,CASSQDNSGRANEQFF
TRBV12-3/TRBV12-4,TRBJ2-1,CASGTGENEQFF
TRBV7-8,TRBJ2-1,CASSPRWTSGNPFEQFF
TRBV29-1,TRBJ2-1,CSVELGRASSYNEQFF
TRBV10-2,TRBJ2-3,CASSERLTPVDTQYF
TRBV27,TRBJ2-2,CASSLQGAMVNANTGELFF
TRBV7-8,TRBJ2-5,CASSLAAGTKAPETQYF
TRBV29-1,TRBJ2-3,CSVPGSYTQYF